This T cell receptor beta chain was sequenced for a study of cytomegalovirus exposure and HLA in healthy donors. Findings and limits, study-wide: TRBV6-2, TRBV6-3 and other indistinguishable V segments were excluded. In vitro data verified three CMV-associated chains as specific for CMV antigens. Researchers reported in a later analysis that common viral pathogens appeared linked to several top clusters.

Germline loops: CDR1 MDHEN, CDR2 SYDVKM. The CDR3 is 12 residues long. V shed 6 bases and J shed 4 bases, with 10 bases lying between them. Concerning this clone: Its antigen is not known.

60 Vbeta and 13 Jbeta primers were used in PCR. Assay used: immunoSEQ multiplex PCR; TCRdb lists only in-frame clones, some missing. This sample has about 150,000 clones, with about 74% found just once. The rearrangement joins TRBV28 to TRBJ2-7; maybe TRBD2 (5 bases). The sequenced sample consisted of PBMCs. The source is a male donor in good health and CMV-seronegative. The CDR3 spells CASSRGPYEQYF. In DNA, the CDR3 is TGTGCCAGCAGCCGGGGTCCTTACGAGCAGTACTTC.